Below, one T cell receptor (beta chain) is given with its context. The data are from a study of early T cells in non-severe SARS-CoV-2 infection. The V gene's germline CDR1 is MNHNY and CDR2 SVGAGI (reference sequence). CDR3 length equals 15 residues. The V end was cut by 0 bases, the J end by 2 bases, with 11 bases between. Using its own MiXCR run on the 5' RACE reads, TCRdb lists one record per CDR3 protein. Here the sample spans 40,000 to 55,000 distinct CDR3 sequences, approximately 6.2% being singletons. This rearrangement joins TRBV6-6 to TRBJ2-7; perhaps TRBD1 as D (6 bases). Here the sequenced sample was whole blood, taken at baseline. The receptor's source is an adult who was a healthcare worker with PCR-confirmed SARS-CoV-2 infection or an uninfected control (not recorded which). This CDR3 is CASSYSRGGTYEQYF. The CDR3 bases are TGTGCCAGCAGTTACTCGAGAGGGGGAACCTACGAGCAGTACTTC.